Below, one T cell receptor (beta chain) is given with its context. Its antigen remains unidentified. TCRdb's copy holds only in-frame clones and misses some; the assay was immunoSEQ multiplex PCR. The sample has about 7,200 clones; roughly 72% are singletons. This record belongs to a study of T cell repertoires in ileal Crohn's disease. Study-wide background: Patients had a median approximately 7.2-year disease duration, and roughly 32% were active smokers.

The time point was: neoterminal ileum biopsy at postoperative endoscopy, about 6 months after surgery. Study outcomes and limitations: Active smokers at surgery had more clonal expansions than non-smokers. Every patient over 26.8% clonality showed endoscopic recurrence.

What was sequenced was ileal tissue. The TCR comes from an adult with Crohn's disease.

This chain's CDR3 is CASTIQGVLTYEQYF. The CDR3 region has the DNA TGTGCCAGCACTATACAGGGGGTTCTTACCTACGAGCAGTACTTC. The rearrangement links TRBV5-4 to TRBJ2-7; 8 bases map to TRBD1. Trimming cost V 6 bases and J 2 bases; bases outside gene matches: 10. The length of the CDR3 is 15 residues. Germline lookup yields CDR1 SGHNT and CDR2 YYREEE (reference sequence).